The 10 T cell receptor beta chains presented below share a single source sample, sequenced in a study of shared clonotypes between healthy human individuals. This table comes from immunoSEQ multiplex PCR, and its TCRdb copy is limited to in-frame clones, with some not included. This sample has some 2,000,000 clones, with nearly 97% found just once. Sequencing was performed on naive CD4+ T cells sorted from blood. The subset here: CD45RA+ positively selected. These receptors were obtained from a young man in good health.

Points on this clone: Other DNA sequences in this specimen translate into the identical CDR3. The chain recombines TRBV19 with TRBJ1-5; D possibly corresponds to TRBD1 (5 bases). There are 14 residues in the CDR3. Germline CDR1 is LNHDA and CDR2 is SQIVND (reference sequence). V was trimmed by 3 bases and J by 2 bases, leaving 8 bases between them. The CDR3 DNA reads TGTGCCAGTAGTATCCGGGACGGCAATCAGCCCCAGCATTTT. Its translation: CASSIRDGNQPQHF.

This rearrangement joins TRBV6-6 to TRBJ2-2, with D possibly being TRBD1 (9 bases). V was shortened by 10 bases and J by 7 bases, with 22 bases between the two germline ends. The CDR3 loop spans 15 amino acids. Germline CDR1 and CDR2: MNHNY and SVGAGI (reference sequence). The CDR3 reads CATAGGQGGIGELFF. The DNA of the CDR3 is TGTGCCACCGCGGGGGGACAGGGTGGTATCGGGGAGCTGTTTTTT.

The genes are TRBV5-4 and TRBJ2-7; the D gene could be TRBD1 or TRBD2 (5 bases each). This CDR3 is built from 16 residues. The V end was cut by 4 bases, the J end by 1 base, with 18 bases between. The germline V gene encodes CDR1 SGHNT and CDR2 YYREEE (reference sequence). For the CDR3, the DNA is TGTGCCAGCAGCCCTCCCGGGACCCTCTATTCCTACGAGCAGTACTTC. The encoded protein is CASSPPGTLYSYEQYF.

This clone came up once. This chain joins TRBV5-6 and TRBJ2-1, with 8 bases that match TRBD2. Germline loops: CDR1 SGHDT, CDR2 YYEEEE. The CDR3 covers 15 residues. The J segment lost 1 base and the V segment lost 2 bases, leaving 2 bases of the junction unmatched. The CDR3 DNA is TGTGCCAGCAGCTTAGGCGGGAGGTCCTACAATGAGCAGTTCTTC. Translated: CASSLGGRSYNEQFF.

This chain joins TRBV11-1 and TRBJ2-3; 12 positions match TRBD1. Germline-derived CDR1 and CDR2 are SGHAT and FQDESV (reference sequence). CDR3 length equals 16 residues. Losses at the gene ends were 1 base for V and 10 bases for J; bases not matched to a gene: 9. The chain's CDR3 is CASSLGGQGARNSQYF. As DNA, the CDR3 is TGTGCCAGCAGCTTAGGGGGACAGGGGGCCCGCAATTCGCAGTATTTT.

The genes are TRBV20-1 and TRBJ1-4; no clear D gene. The V gene's germline CDR1 is DFQATT and CDR2 SNEGSKA (reference sequence). The CDR3 has 11 amino acids. The CDR3 region is CSGIQNEKLFF. In DNA, the CDR3 is TGCAGCGGGATCCAAAATGAAAAACTGTTTTTT.

Of note for this clone: Other DNA variants within this sample encode the same CDR3. This chain joins TRBV29-1 and TRBJ1-1, with a weak D call TRBD1 (5 bases). The CDR3 runs 13 residues. V lost 6 bases, J lost 0 bases, and 11 bases lay in between. The germline V gene has CDR1 SQVTM and CDR2 ANQGSEA. The CDR3 region has the DNA TGCAGCGTCGCAGGGCTCATGAACACTGAAGCTTTCTTT. Its translation: CSVAGLMNTEAFF.

The chain employs TRBV6-5 and TRBJ2-7; TRBD1 or TRBD2 may be the D gene (6 bases each). Germline V lookup: CDR1 MNHEY, CDR2 SVGAGI. V lost 0 bases to trimming and J lost 3 bases, with 12 bases between them. This CDR3 spans 15 amino acids. DNA for the CDR3: TGTGCCAGCAGTTACTCGTACGGGGGCGTCTACGAGCAGTACTTC. Amino acid sequence: CASSYSYGGVYEQYF.

V is TRBV11-2 and J is TRBJ2-7; 13 bases map to TRBD2. CDR1 and CDR2 from the germline V gene are SGHAT and FQNNGV. The CDR3 sequence is 15 residues long. V lost 5 bases, J lost 3 bases, and 4 bases stayed unmatched. CDR3 amino acids: CASSPRTSGGYEQYF. CDR3 bases: TGTGCCAGCAGCCCCAGGACTAGCGGGGGCTACGAGCAGTACTTC.

The rearrangement joins TRBV6-1 to TRBJ1-6; D perhaps matches TRBD1 (5 bases). The germline V and J ends were trimmed by 6 bases and 7 bases, with 10 bases remaining between them. There are 13 residues in the CDR3. Germline loops: CDR1 MNHNS, CDR2 SASEGT. The DNA for the CDR3 is TGTGCCAGCAGAAGGGACGCAAATTCACCCCTCCACTTT. Translated: CASRRDANSPLHF.